These 26 T cell receptor beta chains share one sample of origin, sequenced in a study of cytomegalovirus exposure and HLA in healthy donors. PCR used 60 Vbeta primers and 13 Jbeta primers. Clones were sequenced by immunoSEQ multiplex PCR, and TCRdb holds only the in-frame ones, with some missing. The sample data list approximately 37,000 clones. Sequencing input: PBMCs. Every receptor here comes from a man between 40 and 49 years old in good health and CMV-seropositive.

The chain combines TRBV5-1 with TRBJ2-7; 10 bases map to TRBD1. CDR3 length equals 15 residues. In germline, CDR1 is SGHRS, CDR2 YFSETQ. V was pared by 2 bases and J by 2 bases, with 4 bases of the junction left unmatched. The CDR3 DNA reads as TGCGCCAGCAGCTTCGGGACAGGGGCAACCTACGAGCAGTACTTC. It translates to CASSFGTGATYEQYF.

CDR3 coding DNA: TGTGCCATCAGCGCCGGGACAGGGGCTAGCAATCAGCCCCAGCATTTT. It codes for CAISAGTGASNQPQHF. This chain uses TRBV10-3 with TRBJ1-5, with 10 bases that match TRBD1. V lost 6 bases, J lost 0 bases, and 5 bases stayed unmatched. The CDR3 spans 16 residues. Looked up from germline, CDR1 is ENHRY and CDR2 is SYGVKD.

J is TRBJ1-1 and V is TRBV18; unclear D gene. Deletions cut 6 bases from V and 4 bases from J, with 12 bases between. Germline V CDR1 and CDR2: KGHSH, LQKENI. The CDR3 sequence is 13 residues long. The CDR3 DNA follows: TGTGCCAGCTCGGACTCGGCGGGCACTGAAGCTTTCTTT. The encoded protein is CASSDSAGTEAFF.

V usage is TRBV11-3 and J usage is TRBJ2-3; TRBD2 matches at 8 bases. The ends lost 6 bases at V and 0 bases at J; junction bases unmatched: 8. The CDR3 is made up of 16 amino acids. Germline V gives CDR1 SGHNT, CDR2 YENEEA. The CDR3: CASSLGLALSTDTQYF. The CDR3 coding sequence is TGTGCCAGCAGTCTAGGACTAGCACTGAGCACAGATACGCAGTATTTT.

This chain joins TRBV7-3 and TRBJ2-3; D is undetermined. Germline CDR1 reads SGHTA; CDR2 reads FQGTGA. The V end lost 4 bases, the J end lost 2 bases, and 7 bases lay between the germline ends. CDR3 size: 13 residues. The CDR3 spells CASSSFSTDTQYF. DNA for the CDR3: TGTGCCAGCAGCTCCTTCTCCACAGATACGCAGTATTTT.

The chain recombines TRBV30 with TRBJ2-5, with D possibly being TRBD2 (6 bases). V was trimmed by 8 bases and J by 1 base, leaving 14 bases between them. Germline V lookup: CDR1 GTSNPN, CDR2 SVGIG (reference sequence). This CDR3 has 13 amino acids. CDR3 DNA sequence: TGTGCCCAGAGGGGACTTCCCCAAGAGACCCAGTACTTC. Translating it yields CAQRGLPQETQYF.

This chain joins TRBV14 and TRBJ1-5; 7 positions agree with TRBD1. There are 15 residues in the CDR3. The V and J ends lost 3 bases and 4 bases, in that order; junction bases with no gene match: 6. Germline loops: CDR1 SGHDN, CDR2 FVKESK. The CDR3 nucleotides are TGTGCCAGCAGCCAGGCCGGGACAGTTAATCAGCCCCAGCATTTT. Residues: CASSQAGTVNQPQHF.

This sequence joins TRBV18 and TRBJ2-3; 10 bases map to TRBD2. Germline assignment: CDR1 KGHSH and CDR2 LQKENI. With 6 bases clipped from V and 1 base from J, the junction kept 4 bases outside the gene matches. The CDR3 totals 15 residues. The CDR3 is CASSPTSGGTDTQYF. CDR3 nucleotides: TGTGCCAGCTCCCCCACTAGCGGGGGCACAGATACGCAGTATTTT.

The V and J genes are TRBV7-2 and TRBJ2-7; the match to TRBD2 covers 7 bases. Germline CDR1 SGHTA, CDR2 FQGNSA. J lost 4 bases, V lost 0 bases, and 6 bases had no gene match. The CDR3 contains 15 residues. The CDR3 region has the DNA TGTGCCAGCAGCTTAGCGGCGGGAGAGGTGTACGAGCAGTACTTC. Translation: CASSLAAGEVYEQYF.

The V gene is TRBV12-5, the J gene TRBJ2-2; D uncertain. Germline CDR1 reads LGHNT; CDR2 reads FRNRAP. With 3 bases removed from V and 1 base from J, the gap between germline ends came to 9 bases. CDR3 length equals 15 residues. CDR3 nucleotides: TGTGCTAGTGGTTTTAAATCCGGGAACACCGGGGAGCTGTTTTTT. Translated: CASGFKSGNTGELFF.

J is TRBJ1-1 and V is TRBV18, with 10 bases matching TRBD1. This CDR3 contains 16 residues. V shed 2 bases and J 1 base; nucleotides not matched to a gene: 4. The germline gives CDR1 KGHSH, CDR2 LQKENI. The DNA for the CDR3 is TGTGCCAGCTCACCATTTGGACAGGGGGAGAACACTGAAGCTTTCTTT. Protein sequence: CASSPFGQGENTEAFF.

The gene calls are TRBV10-3 and TRBJ1-1, with D unclear. The CDR3 is 13 amino acids. Trimming pared 10 bases from V and 1 base from J, leaving 13 bases between. CDR1 is ENHRY, CDR2 SYGVKD, per germline. CDR3 nucleotides: TGTGCCACCGAGGGCTCTCCGAACACTGAAGCTTTCTTT. Amino acid sequence: CATEGSPNTEAFF.

This chain joins TRBV5-4 and TRBJ2-7, with D unclear. Germline loops: CDR1 SGHNT, CDR2 YYREEE (reference sequence). The CDR3 runs 14 residues. The ends were cut back, 4 bases at V and 2 bases at J, with 13 bases in the middle. CDR3 sequence (DNA): TGTGCCAGCAGCCGGTCGCAGGTGACCTACGAGCAGTACTTC. Translating it yields CASSRSQVTYEQYF.

This chain uses TRBV5-4 with TRBJ1-4, with a weak D call TRBD1 (6 bases). The CDR3 is 15 residues long. The germline V and J ends were trimmed by 4 bases and 6 bases, with 16 bases remaining between them. CDR1 and CDR2 from the germline V gene are SGHNT and YYREEE (reference sequence). CDR3 DNA: TGTGCCAGCAGCCGGGGGGGGGCCGCTGATGAAAAACTGTTTTTT. Amino acids: CASSRGGAADEKLFF.

This chain links TRBV7-3 with TRBJ2-7; a possible D gene is TRBD2 (8 bases). CDR1 SGHTA and CDR2 FQGTGA come from the germline V gene. V was cut by 5 bases and J by 10 bases, with 24 bases left in between. The CDR3 spans 15 residues. Here the CDR3 reads CASSVAGQPGREQYF. Here the CDR3 DNA reads TGTGCCAGCAGCGTAGCGGGACAGCCGGGGCGAGAACAGTACTTC.

The CDR3 protein is CAWSVRRENEQFF. The CDR3 region has the DNA TGTGCCTGGAGTGTACGGCGGGAGAATGAGCAGTTCTTC. The chain couples TRBV30 to TRBJ2-1; 7 positions match TRBD2. Germline loops: CDR1 GTSNPN, CDR2 SVGIG (reference sequence). This CDR3 is built from 13 residues. V lost 0 bases, J lost 7 bases, and 3 bases stayed unmatched.

The J gene is TRBJ2-7, the V gene TRBV7-9, with D possibly matching TRBD1 (6 bases). The germline CDR1 and CDR2 sequences are SEHNR and FQNEAQ (reference sequence). Trimming shortened V by 0 bases and J by 2 bases, and 11 bases separated the two germline ends. The CDR3 runs 15 residues. The CDR3 spells CASSLASGQTYEQYF. As DNA, the CDR3 is TGTGCCAGCAGCTTAGCGTCGGGACAAACCTACGAGCAGTACTTC.

The gene calls are TRBV11-2 and TRBJ1-1; D not certain. CDR1 and CDR2 (germline): SGHAT, FQNNGV. This CDR3 has 13 residues. V was shortened by 4 bases and J by 1 base, with 7 bases between the two germline ends. The CDR3 DNA follows: TGTGCCAGCAGCTCAACAGCGAACACTGAAGCTTTCTTT. As protein: CASSSTANTEAFF.

V is TRBV4-2 and J is TRBJ2-3; TRBD2 matches at 8 bases. CDR3 length equals 18 residues. V trimming: 4 bases; J trimming: 2 bases; junction bases outside the gene matches: 14. CDR1 and CDR2 from the germline V gene are LGHNA and YNFKEQ. Written as DNA, the CDR3 is TGTGCCAGCAGCCCCGCAGCGGGGGCCCAAGGGGTCACAGATACGCAGTATTTT. Its protein product is CASSPAAGAQGVTDTQYF.

The V gene is TRBV10-1, the J gene TRBJ1-1, with D possibly matching TRBD1 (6 bases). Trimming left V 2 bases short and J 1 base short, with 14 bases between. CDR1 WNHNN and CDR2 SYGVQD come from the germline V gene (reference sequence). The CDR3 sequence is 16 residues long. The CDR3 loop is CASSELPGARNTEAFF. CDR3 in DNA: TGCGCCAGCAGTGAGCTCCCAGGGGCGAGGAACACTGAAGCTTTCTTT.

The chain links TRBV4-1 to TRBJ1-5; no firm D call. V was cut by 2 bases and J by 1 base, with 9 bases left in between. Germline lookup yields CDR1 MGHRA and CDR2 YSYEKL. The CDR3 sequence is 15 residues long. The DNA of the CDR3 is TGCGCCAGCAGCCAATGGAGGGTCAGCAATCAGCCCCAGCATTTT. It is translated as CASSQWRVSNQPQHF.

The CDR3 nucleotides read TGCGCCAGCAGCTCGACTAGCGGGAGGGCAAAGACCCAGTACTTC. Translating gives CASSSTSGRAKTQYF. The chain uses TRBV5-1 and TRBJ2-5; 14 positions match TRBD2. The CDR3 contains 15 residues. Germline trimming cut 3 bases from V and 6 bases from J; bases unmatched to any gene: 4. Germline values: CDR1 SGHRS, CDR2 YFSETQ.

The chain links TRBV9 to TRBJ2-5; weak D call: TRBD1 (5 bases). The germline gives CDR1 SGDLS, CDR2 YYNGEE. Trimming shortened V by 3 bases and J by 5 bases, and 17 bases separated the two germline ends. The CDR3 has 15 residues. CDR3: CASSDSPQGGETQYF. Here the CDR3 DNA reads TGTGCCAGCAGCGATTCTCCTCAGGGTGGGGAGACCCAGTACTTC.

The chain employs TRBV11-2 and TRBJ2-1; weak D call: TRBD1 (5 bases). From germline, CDR1 is SGHAT and CDR2 FQNNGV. Deletions cut 6 bases from V and 3 bases from J, with 12 bases between. CDR3 size: 14 residues. The CDR3 loop reads CASSGRGNYNEQFF. The CDR3 DNA sequence: TGTGCCAGCAGTGGAAGGGGCAACTACAATGAGCAGTTCTTC. Full variable domain (rest looked up from reference TRBV11-2 and TRBJ2-1): EAGVAQSPRYKIIEKRQSVAFWCNPISGHATLYWYQQILGQGPKLLIQFQNNGVVDDSQLPKDRFSAERLKGVDSTLKIQPAKLEDSAVYLCASSGRGNYNEQFFGPGTRLTVL.

The chain joins TRBV9 to TRBJ2-3; possibly TRBD1 for D (5 bases). Germline V gene data show CDR1 as SGDLS and CDR2 as YYNGEE. V lost 0 bases to trimming and J lost 0 bases, with 11 bases between them. The CDR3 sequence is 16 residues long. The CDR3 DNA follows: TGTGCCAGCAGCGTAGCTAGGGGTGGGAGCACAGATACGCAGTATTTT. Its translation: CASSVARGGSTDTQYF.

The chain employs TRBV11-3 and TRBJ2-2; D remains ambiguous. Trimming left V 4 bases short and J 2 bases short, with 14 bases between. CDR1 is SGHNT, CDR2 YENEEA, per germline. The CDR3 runs 16 residues. The CDR3 sequence: CASSSQITPNTGELFF. Written as DNA, the CDR3 is TGTGCCAGCAGCTCCCAGATAACACCAAACACCGGGGAGCTGTTTTTT.